A selection of T cell receptor beta chains follows, all from one sample in a study of blood T cell repertoires in COVID-19. Generated by immunoSEQ multiplex PCR, the TCRdb table keeps only in-frame clones and is missing some. Of fewer than 150,000 clones in the sample, 87% were seen once. The sample comprised peripheral blood. The receptors derive from a woman aged 70-85 years with acute or convalescent COVID-19. Both conserved end residues are part of each CDR3. Each record gives: V gene, J gene, CDR3 protein.

TRBV19	TRBJ1-5	CASSIVVGRGPLSNQPQHF
TRBV5-1	TRBJ1-6	CASSLSGGDNSPLHF
TRBV7-2	TRBJ2-1	CASSLVGGSNNEQFF
TRBV30	TRBJ1-2	CACPPTGSFVGYTF
TRBV6-5	TRBJ2-7	CASRAGGLSSYEQYF
TRBV9	TRBJ2-3	CASSAGLAYTDTQYF
TRBV7-9	TRBJ2-7	CASSRGAGPRLGKQSYEQYF
TRBV11-3	TRBJ1-3	CASSKQLTGNTIYF
TRBV28	TRBJ2-2	CASSFPLRPGAGELFF
TRBV2	TRBJ2-1	CASLAGVEQFF
TRBV7-2	TRBJ2-5	CASSPGQGGQTQYF
TRBV28	TRBJ2-7	CASSFLQGLSYEQYF
TRBV7-9	TRBJ2-7	CASSWGQGLDEQYF
TRBV3-1/TRBV3-2	TRBJ2-5	CASSLAGGLETQYF
TRBV6-5	TRBJ1-2	CASMRGGVNGYTF
TRBV4-2	TRBJ2-7	CASSRRLAGGPGYEQYF
TRBV4-1	TRBJ1-5	CASSQVPGGNQPQHF
TRBV29-1	TRBJ2-7	CSVLESVAEQYF
TRBV28	TRBJ1-6	CASIFSQGREGNSPLHF
TRBV14	TRBJ1-2	CASSRPDRGPSGYTF
TRBV6-5	TRBJ1-5	CASTRQGGNQPQHF
TRBV2	TRBJ2-5	CASRQGAGVETQYF
TRBV7-8	TRBJ1-5	CASSLVGTGNQPQHF
TRBV9	TRBJ1-6	CASSDPLGANSPLHF
TRBV4-1	TRBJ1-1	CASSQDAGGREAFF
TRBV5-8	TRBJ2-7	CASSWAYEQYF
TRBV27	TRBJ1-1	CASSDRVPTSPFF
TRBV7-8	TRBJ2-3	CASRKTSGTTDTQYF
TRBV5-1	TRBJ2-2	CASSLWMGLGAGELFF
TRBV3-1/TRBV3-2	TRBJ1-2	CASSQGPTANYGYTF
TRBV19	TRBJ2-7	CASSMGQGASYEQYF
TRBV12-3/TRBV12-4	TRBJ2-1	CASSDGGNEQFF
TRBV28	TRBJ2-7	CASSPGWGPGYEQYF
TRBV6-5	TRBJ2-1	CASSSRGEFF
TRBV7-2	TRBJ1-5	CASSSGRGDQPQHF
TRBV28	TRBJ2-7	CASSLLDRSSYEQYF
TRBV6-4	TRBJ1-5	CASSAETNQPQHF
TRBV7-2	TRBJ1-4	CASSLSITTNEKLFF
TRBV29-1	TRBJ1-1	CSVGGIMNTEAFF
TRBV5-4	TRBJ2-2	CASSEQGNTGELFF
TRBV3-1/TRBV3-2	TRBJ2-3	CASSLLGGVTDTQYF